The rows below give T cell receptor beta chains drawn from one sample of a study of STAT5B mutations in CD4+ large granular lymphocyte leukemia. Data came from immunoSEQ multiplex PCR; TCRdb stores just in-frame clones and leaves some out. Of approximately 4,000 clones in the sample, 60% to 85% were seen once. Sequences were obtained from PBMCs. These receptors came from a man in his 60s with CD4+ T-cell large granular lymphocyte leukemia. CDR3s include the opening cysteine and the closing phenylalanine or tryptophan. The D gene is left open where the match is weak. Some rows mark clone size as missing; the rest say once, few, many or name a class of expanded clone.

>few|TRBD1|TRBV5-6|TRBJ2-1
CASSLGDRAYNEQFF
TGTGCCAGCAGCTTGGGAGACAGGGCTTACAATGAGCAGTTCTTC
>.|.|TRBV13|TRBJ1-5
CASSLGQGFNQPQHF
TGTGCCAGCAGCTTGGGGCAGGGCTTCAATCAGCCCCAGCATTTT
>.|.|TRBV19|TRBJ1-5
CASSISKADSNQPQHF
TGTGCCAGTAGTATATCGAAAGCGGATAGCAATCAGCCCCAGCATTTT
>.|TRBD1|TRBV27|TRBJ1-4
CASSLSPVRQGIKKLFF
TGTGCCAGCAGTTTATCGCCCGTGCGACAGGGAATAAAAAAACTGTTTTTT
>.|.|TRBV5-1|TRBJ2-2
CASSSLTGTLNTGELFF
TGCGCCAGCAGCTCACTCACCGGGACACTTAACACCGGGGAGCTGTTTTTT
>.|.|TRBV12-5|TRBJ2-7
CASGLLEGHYEQYF
TGTGCTAGTGGTTTGCTAGAGGGGCATTACGAGCAGTACTTC
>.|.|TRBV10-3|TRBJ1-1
CAISESTGATEAFF
TGTGCCATCAGTGAGTCGACCGGGGCCACTGAAGCTTTCTTT
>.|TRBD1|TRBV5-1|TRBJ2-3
CASVGQGYTDTQYF
TGCGCCAGCGTGGGACAGGGGTACACAGATACGCAGTATTTT
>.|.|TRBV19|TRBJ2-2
CASSYGLGELFF
TGTGCCAGTAGTTACGGCTTAGGGGAGCTGTTTTTT
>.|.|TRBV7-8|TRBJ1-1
CASSLGYAEAFF
TGTGCCAGCAGCTTAGGGTACGCTGAAGCTTTCTTT
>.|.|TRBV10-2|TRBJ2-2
CASCLQGLTNTGELFF
TGCGCCAGCTGCCTGCAGGGTTTAACGAACACCGGGGAGCTGTTTTTT
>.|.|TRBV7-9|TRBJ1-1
CASSANKNTEAFF
TGTGCCAGCAGCGCCAACAAGAACACTGAAGCTTTCTTT
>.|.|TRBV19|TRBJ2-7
CASSPPMRYGYEQYF
TGTGCCAGTAGTCCACCGATGAGGTACGGGTACGAGCAGTACTTC
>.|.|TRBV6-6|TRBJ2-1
CASSWGKEQFF
TGTGCCAGCAGTTGGGGTAAAGAGCAGTTCTTC
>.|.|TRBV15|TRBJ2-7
CATSRDDPRDEQYF
TGTGCCACCAGCAGAGATGACCCACGGGACGAGCAGTACTTC